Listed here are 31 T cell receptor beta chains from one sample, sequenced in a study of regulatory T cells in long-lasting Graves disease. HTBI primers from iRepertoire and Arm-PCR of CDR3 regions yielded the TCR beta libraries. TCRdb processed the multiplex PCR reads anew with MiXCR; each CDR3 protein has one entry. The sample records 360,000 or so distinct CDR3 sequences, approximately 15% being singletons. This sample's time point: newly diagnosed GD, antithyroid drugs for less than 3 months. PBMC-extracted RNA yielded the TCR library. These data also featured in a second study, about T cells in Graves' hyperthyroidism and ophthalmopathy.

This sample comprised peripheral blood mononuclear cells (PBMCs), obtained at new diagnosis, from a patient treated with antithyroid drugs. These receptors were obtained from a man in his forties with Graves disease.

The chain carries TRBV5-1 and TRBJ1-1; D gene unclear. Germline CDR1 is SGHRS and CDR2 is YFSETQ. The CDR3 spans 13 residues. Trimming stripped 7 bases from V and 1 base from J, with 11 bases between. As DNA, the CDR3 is TGCGCCAGCGGGAAGTCGGAGAACACTGAAGCTTTCTTT. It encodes CASGKSENTEAFF.

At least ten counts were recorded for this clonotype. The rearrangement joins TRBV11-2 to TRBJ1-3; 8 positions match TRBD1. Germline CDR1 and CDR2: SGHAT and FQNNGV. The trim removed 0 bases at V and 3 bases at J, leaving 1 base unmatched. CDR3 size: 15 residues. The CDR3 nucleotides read TGTGCCAGCAGCTTAGAAGGGACAGGTGGAAACACCATATATTTT. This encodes CASSLEGTGGNTIYF.

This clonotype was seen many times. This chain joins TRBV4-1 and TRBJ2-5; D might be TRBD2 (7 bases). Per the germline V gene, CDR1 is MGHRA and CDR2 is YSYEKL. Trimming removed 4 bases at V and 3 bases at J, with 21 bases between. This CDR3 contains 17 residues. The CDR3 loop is CASSRSPARGLEETQYF. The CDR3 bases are TGCGCCAGCAGCCGATCACCGGCGCGGGGGCTCGAAGAGACCCAGTACTTC.

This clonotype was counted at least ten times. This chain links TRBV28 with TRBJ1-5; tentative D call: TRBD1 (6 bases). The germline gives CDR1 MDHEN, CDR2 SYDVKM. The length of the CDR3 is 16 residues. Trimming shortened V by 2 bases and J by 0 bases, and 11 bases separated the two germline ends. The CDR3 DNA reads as TGTGCCAGCAGTTTACCGGACAGAGATAGCAATCAGCCCCAGCATTTT. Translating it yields CASSLPDRDSNQPQHF.

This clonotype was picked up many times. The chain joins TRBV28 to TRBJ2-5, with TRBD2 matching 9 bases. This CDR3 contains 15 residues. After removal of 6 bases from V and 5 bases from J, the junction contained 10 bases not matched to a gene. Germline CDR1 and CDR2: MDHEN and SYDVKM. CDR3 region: CASSLLGLAGETQYF. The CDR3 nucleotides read TGTGCCAGCAGCCTTTTGGGACTAGCAGGGGAGACCCAGTACTTC.

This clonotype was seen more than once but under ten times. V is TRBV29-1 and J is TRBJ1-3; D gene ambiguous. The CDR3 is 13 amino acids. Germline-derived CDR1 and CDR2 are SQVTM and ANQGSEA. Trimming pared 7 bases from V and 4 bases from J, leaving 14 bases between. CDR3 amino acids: CSGSFEAGNTIYF. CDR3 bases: TGCAGCGGAAGCTTTGAGGCCGGAAACACCATATATTTT.

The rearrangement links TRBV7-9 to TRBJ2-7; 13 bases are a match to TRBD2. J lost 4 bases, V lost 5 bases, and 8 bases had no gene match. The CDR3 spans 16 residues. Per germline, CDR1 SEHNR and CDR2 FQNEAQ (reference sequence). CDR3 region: CASSKRTSGGRYEQYF. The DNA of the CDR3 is TGTGCCAGCAGCAAGAGGACTAGCGGGGGAAGGTACGAGCAGTACTTC.

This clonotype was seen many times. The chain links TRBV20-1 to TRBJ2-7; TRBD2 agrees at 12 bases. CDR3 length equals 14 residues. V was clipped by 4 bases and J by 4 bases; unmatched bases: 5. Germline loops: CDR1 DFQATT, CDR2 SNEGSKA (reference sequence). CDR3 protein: CSATRTSGVYEQYF. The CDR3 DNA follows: TGCAGTGCTACTCGGACTAGCGGGGTTTACGAGCAGTACTTC.

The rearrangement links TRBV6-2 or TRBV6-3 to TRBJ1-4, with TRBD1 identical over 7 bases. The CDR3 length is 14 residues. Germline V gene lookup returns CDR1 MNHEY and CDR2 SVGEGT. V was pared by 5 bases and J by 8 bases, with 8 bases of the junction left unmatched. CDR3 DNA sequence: TGTGCCAGCAGTGAGACAGGGTCTGGAGAAAAACTGTTTTTT. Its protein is CASSETGSGEKLFF.

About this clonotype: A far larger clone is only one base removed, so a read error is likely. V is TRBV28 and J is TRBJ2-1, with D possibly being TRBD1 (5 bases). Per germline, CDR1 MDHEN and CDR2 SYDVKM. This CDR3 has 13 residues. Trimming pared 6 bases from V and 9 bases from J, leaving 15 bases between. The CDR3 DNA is TGTGCCAGCAGGGATATAGGGGTTGCTGAGCAGTTCTTC. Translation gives CASRDIGVAEQFF.

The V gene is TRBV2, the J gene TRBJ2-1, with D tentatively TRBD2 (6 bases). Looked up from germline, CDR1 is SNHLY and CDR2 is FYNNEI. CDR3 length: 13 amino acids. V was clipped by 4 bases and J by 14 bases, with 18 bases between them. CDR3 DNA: TGTGCCAGCAGTGGGGACTGGGGCCTAAAGAAGTTCTTC. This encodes CASSGDWGLKKFF.

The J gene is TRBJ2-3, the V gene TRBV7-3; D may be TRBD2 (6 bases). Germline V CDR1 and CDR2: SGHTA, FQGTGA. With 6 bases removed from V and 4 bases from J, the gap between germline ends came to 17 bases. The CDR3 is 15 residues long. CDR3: CASSLIGSKADTQYF. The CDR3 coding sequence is TGTGCCAGCAGTTTGATCGGGAGTAAGGCAGATACGCAGTATTTT.

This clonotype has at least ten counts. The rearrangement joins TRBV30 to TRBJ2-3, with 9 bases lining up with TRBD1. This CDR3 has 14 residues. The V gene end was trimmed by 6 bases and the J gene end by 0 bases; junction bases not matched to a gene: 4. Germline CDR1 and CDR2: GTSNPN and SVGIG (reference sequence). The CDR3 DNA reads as TGTGCCTGTCCGGACAGGGGTAGCACAGATACGCAGTATTTT. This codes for CACPDRGSTDTQYF.

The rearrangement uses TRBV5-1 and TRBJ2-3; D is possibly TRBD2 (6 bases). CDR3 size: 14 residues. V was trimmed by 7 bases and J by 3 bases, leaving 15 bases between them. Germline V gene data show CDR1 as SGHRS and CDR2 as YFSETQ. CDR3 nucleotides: TGCGCCAGCTGCCCCATGACTAGGACAGATACGCAGTATTTT. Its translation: CASCPMTRTDTQYF.

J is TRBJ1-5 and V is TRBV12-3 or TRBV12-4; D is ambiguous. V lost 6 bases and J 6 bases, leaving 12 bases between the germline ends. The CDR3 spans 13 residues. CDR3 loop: CASRLATGQPQHF. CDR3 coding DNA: TGTGCCAGCAGACTCGCGACCGGTCAGCCCCAGCATTTT.

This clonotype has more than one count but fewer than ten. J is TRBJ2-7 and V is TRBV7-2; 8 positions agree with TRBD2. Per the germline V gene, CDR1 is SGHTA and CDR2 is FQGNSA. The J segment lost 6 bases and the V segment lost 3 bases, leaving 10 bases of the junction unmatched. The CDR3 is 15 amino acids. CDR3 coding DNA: TGTGCCAGCAGCTTCCTGGGACTAGATGCCTTCGAGCAGTACTTC. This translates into CASSFLGLDAFEQYF.

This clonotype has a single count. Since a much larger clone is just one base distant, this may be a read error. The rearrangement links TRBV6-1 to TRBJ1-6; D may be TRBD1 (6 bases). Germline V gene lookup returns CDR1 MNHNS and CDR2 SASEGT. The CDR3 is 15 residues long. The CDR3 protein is CASSEAWTENSPPHF. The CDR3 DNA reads TGTGCCAGCAGTGAAGCTTGGACAGAAAATTCACCCCCCCACTTT.

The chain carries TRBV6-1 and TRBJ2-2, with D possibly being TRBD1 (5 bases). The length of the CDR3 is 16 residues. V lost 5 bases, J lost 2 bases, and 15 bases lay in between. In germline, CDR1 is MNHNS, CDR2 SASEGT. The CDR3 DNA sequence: TGTGCCAGCAGTCTTCTCCTAAGGGGAAACACCGGGGAGCTGTTTTTT. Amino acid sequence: CASSLLLRGNTGELFF.

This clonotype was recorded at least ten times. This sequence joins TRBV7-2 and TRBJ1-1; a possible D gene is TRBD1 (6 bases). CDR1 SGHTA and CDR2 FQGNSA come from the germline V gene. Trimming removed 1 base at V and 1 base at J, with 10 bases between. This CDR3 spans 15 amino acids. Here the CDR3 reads CASSLGGASNTEAFF. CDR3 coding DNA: TGTGCCAGCAGCTTAGGGGGGGCTTCGAACACTGAAGCTTTCTTT.

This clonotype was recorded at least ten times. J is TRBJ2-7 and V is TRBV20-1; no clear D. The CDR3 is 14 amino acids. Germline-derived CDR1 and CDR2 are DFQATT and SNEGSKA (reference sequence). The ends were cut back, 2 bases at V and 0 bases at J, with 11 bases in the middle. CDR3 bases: TGCAGTGCTAGATCCCGTGTTAGCTCCTACGAGCAGTACTTC. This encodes CSARSRVSSYEQYF.

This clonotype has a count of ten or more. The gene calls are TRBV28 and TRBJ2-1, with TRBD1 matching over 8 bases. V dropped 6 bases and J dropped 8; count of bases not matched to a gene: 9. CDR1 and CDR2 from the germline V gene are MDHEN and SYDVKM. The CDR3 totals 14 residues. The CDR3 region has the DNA TGTGCCAGCAGAGGGGACAGGTTGAGAGATGAGCAGTTCTTC. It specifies CASRGDRLRDEQFF.

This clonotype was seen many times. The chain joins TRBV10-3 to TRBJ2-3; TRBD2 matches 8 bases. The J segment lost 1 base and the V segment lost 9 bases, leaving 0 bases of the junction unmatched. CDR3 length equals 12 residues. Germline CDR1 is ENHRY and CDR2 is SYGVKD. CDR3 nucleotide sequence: TGTGCCATAGCGGGGGGCACAGATACGCAGTATTTT. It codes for CAIAGGTDTQYF.

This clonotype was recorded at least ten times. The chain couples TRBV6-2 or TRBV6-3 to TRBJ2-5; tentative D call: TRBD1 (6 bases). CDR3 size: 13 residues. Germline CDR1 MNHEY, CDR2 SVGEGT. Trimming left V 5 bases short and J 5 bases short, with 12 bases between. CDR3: CASSEQQGETQYF. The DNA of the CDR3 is TGTGCCAGCAGTGAACAGCAGGGGGAGACCCAGTACTTC.

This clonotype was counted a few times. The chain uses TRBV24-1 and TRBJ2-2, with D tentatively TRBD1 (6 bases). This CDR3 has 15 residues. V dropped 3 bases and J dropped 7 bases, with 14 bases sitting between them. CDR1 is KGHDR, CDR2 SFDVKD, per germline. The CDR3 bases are TGTGCCACCAGTGATGTCGGGACAATTAACGGGGAGCTGTTTTTT. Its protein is CATSDVGTINGELFF.

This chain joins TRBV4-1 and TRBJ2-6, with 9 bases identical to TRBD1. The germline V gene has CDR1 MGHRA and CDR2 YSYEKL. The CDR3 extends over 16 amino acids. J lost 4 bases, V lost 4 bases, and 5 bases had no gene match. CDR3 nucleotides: TGCGCCAGCAGCCGGACAGGGGCAAACGGGGCCAACGTCCTGACTTTC. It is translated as CASSRTGANGANVLTF.

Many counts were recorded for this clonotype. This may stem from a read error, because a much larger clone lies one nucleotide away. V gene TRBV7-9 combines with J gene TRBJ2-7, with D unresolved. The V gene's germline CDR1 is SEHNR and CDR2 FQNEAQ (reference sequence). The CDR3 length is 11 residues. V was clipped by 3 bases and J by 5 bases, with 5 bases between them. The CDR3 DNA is TGTGCCAGCAGCTTTGGGGACGAGCAGTACTTC. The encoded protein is CASSFGDEQYF.

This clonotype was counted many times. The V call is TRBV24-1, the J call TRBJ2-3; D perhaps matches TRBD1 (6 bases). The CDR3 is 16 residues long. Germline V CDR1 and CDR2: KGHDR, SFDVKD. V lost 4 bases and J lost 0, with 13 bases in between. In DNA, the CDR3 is TGTGCCACCAGTGACCCTGGGACATCTAGCACAGATACGCAGTATTTT. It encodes CATSDPGTSSTDTQYF.

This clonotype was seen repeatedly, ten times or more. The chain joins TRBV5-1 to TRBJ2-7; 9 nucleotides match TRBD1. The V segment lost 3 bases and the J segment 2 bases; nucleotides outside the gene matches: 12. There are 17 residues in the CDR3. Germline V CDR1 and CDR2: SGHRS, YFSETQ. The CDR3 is CASSSFRGTGLPYEQYF. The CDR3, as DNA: TGCGCCAGCAGCTCCTTTCGGGGGACAGGGCTTCCCTACGAGCAGTACTTC.

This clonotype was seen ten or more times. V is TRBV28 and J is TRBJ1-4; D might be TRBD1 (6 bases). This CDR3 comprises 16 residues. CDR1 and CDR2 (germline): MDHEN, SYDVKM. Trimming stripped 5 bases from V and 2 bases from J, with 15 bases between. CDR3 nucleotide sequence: TGTGCCAGCAGTCCCCGGGGGGCTGGGACTAATGAAAAACTGTTTTTT. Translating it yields CASSPRGAGTNEKLFF. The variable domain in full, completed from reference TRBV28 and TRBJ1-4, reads DVKVTQSSRYLVKRTGEKVFLECVQDMDHENMFWYRQDPGLGLRLIYFSYDVKMKEKGDIPEGYSVSREKKERFSLILESASTNQTSMYLCASSPRGAGTNEKLFFGSGTQLSVL.

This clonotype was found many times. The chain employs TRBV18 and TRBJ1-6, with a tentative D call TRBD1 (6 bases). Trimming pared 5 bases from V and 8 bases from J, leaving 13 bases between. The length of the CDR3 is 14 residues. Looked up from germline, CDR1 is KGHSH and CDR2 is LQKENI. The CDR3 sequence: CASSSSQGDSPLHF. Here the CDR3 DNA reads TGTGCCAGCTCATCCTCACAGGGCGATTCACCCCTCCACTTT.

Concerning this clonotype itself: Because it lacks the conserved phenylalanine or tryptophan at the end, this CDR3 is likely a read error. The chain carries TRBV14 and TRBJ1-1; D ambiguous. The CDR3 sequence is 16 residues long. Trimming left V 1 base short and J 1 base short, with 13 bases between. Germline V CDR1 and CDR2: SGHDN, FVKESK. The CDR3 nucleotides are TGTGCCAGCAGCCAAGCGATGTCGGAGGGGAACACTGAAGCTTTCGTT. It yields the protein CASSQAMSEGNTEAFV.